This TCR beta chain was identified during a study of control samples from healthy donors and cancer patients. Method: immunoSEQ multiplex PCR; TCRdb's copy keeps in-frame clones and lacks some. Of fewer than 150,000 clones detected, approximately 90% appear once; the ten largest clones hold roughly 8.6%. The germline gives CDR1 WNHNN, CDR2 SYGVQD (reference sequence). The CDR3 runs 15 residues. After removal of 0 bases from V and 7 bases from J, the junction contained 3 bases not matched to a gene. This rearrangement joins TRBV10-1 to TRBJ2-1, with 10 bases lining up with TRBD2. The clonotype comes from a young man in good health. The sample was blood. CDR3 DNA: TGCGCCAGCAGTGAGTCCAGCGGGGGGGCAAATGAGCAGTTCTTC. Amino acid sequence: CASSESSGGANEQFF.